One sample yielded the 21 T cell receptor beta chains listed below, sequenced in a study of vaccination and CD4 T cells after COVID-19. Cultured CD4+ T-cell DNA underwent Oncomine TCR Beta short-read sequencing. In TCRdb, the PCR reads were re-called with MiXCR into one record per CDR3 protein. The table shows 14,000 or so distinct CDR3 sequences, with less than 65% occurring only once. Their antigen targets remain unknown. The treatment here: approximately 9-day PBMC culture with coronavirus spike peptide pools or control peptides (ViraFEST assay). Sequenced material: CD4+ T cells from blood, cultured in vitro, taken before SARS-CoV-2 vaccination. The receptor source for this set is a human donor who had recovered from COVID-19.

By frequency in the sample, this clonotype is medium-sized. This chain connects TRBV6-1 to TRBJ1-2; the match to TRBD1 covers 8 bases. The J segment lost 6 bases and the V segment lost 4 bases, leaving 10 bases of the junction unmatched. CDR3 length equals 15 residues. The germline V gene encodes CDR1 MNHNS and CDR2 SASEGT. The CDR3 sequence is CASSASGGSVDGYTF. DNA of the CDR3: TGTGCCAGCAGTGCCTCAGGGGGCAGTGTCGATGGCTACACCTTC.

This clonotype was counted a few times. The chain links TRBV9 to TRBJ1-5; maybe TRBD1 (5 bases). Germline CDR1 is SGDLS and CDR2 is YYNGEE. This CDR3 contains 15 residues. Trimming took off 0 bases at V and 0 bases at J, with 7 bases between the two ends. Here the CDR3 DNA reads TGTGCCAGCAGCGTAGGAGGGGCTAGCAATCAGCCCCAGCATTTT. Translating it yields CASSVGGASNQPQHF.

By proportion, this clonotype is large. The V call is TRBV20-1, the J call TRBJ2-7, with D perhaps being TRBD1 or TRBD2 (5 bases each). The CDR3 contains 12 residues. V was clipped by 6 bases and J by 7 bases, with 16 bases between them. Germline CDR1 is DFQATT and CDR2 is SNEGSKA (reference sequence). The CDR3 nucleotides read TGCAGTGCAGCCGGATCATGGGGGGAGCAGTACTTC. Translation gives CSAAGSWGEQYF.

The DNA for the CDR3 is TGTGCCAGCACAGGGGGCAGAGCGAACACCGGGGAGCTGTTTTTT. The encoded protein is CASTGGRANTGELFF. The chain is built from TRBV27 and TRBJ2-2; the match to TRBD1 covers 8 bases. The CDR3 sequence is 15 residues long. Trimming cost V 7 bases and J 0 bases; bases outside gene matches: 4. Looked up from germline, CDR1 is MNHEY and CDR2 is SMNVEV (reference sequence).

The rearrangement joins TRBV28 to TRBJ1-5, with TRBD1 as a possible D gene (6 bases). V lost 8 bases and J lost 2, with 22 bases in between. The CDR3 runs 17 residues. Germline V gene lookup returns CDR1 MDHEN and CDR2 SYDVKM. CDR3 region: CASGQVQGLVGNQPQHF. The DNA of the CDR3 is TGTGCCAGCGGTCAGGTCCAGGGGTTGGTTGGCAATCAGCCCCAGCATTTT. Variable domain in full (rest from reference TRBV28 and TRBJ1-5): DVKVTQSSRYLVKRTGEKVFLECVQDMDHENMFWYRQDPGLGLRLIYFSYDVKMKEKGDIPEGYSVSREKKERFSLILESASTNQTSMYLCASGQVQGLVGNQPQHFGDGTRLSIL.

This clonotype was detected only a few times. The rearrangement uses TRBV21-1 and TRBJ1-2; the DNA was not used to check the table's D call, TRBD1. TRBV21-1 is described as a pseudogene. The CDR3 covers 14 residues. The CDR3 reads CASTFHRVRSGYTF. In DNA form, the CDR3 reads TGTGCCAGCACCTTCCACAGGGTACGCTCTGGCTACACCTTC.

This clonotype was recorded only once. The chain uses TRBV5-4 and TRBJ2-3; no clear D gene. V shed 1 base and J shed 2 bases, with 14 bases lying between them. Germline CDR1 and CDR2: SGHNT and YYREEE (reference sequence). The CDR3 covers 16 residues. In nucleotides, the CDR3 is TGTGCCAGCAGCTTGATGGCCAGGTTTTACACAGATACGCAGTATTTT. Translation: CASSLMARFYTDTQYF.

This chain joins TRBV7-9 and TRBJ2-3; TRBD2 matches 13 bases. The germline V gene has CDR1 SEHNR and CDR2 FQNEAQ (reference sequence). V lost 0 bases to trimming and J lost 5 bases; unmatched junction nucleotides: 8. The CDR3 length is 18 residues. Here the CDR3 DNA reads TGTGCCAGCAGCTTAGCCTCTCGGACTAGCGGGAGAGTAGATACGCAGTATTTT. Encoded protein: CASSLASRTSGRVDTQYF.

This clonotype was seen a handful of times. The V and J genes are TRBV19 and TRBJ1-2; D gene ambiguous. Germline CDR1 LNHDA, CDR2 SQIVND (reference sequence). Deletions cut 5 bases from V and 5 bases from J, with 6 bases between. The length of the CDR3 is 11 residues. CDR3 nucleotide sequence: TGTGCCAGTAGTCTCGGGTATGGCTACACCTTC. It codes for CASSLGYGYTF.

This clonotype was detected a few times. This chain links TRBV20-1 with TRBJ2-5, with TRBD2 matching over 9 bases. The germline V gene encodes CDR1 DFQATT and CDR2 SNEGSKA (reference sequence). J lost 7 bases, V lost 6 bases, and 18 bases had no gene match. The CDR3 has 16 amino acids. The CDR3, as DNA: TGCAGTGCCCCCCCCGAAGTTAGCGGGAGTCTCGCGACCCAGTACTTC. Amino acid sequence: CSAPPEVSGSLATQYF.

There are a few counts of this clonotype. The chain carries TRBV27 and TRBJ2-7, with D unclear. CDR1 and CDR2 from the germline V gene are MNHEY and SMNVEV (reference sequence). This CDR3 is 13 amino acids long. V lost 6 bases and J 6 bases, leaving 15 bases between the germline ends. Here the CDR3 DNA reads TGTGCCAGCAGAGGTCGCGTGGAATTCGAGCAGTACTTC. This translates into CASRGRVEFEQYF.

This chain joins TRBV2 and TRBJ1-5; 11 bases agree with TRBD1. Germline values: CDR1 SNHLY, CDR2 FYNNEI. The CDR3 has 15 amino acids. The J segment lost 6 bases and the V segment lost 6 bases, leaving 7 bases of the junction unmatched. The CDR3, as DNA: TGTGCCAGCAGGGGGGACAGGGGGATGAGTCAGCCCCAGCATTTT. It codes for CASRGDRGMSQPQHF.

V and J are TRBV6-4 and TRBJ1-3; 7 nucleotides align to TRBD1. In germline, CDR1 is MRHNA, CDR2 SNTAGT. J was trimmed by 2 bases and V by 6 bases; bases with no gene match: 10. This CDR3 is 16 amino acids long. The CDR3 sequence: CASSERATGPGNTIYF. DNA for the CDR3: TGTGCCAGCAGCGAACGAGCGACAGGGCCTGGAAACACCATATATTTT.

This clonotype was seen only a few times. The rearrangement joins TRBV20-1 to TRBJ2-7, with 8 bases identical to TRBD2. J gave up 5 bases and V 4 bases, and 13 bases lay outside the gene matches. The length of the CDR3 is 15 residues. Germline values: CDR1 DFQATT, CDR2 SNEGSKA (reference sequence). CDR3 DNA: TGCAGTGCTAAACTATTTATGGCGGGAGGACACGAGCAGTACTTC. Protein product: CSAKLFMAGGHEQYF.

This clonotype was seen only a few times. The CDR3 DNA sequence: TGCAGTGCTAGTAGGGGACAGGGAGGCAATCAGCCCCAGCATTTT. It codes for CSASRGQGGNQPQHF. This chain connects TRBV20-1 to TRBJ1-5; TRBD1 matches 9 bases. The CDR3 runs to 15 residues. The trim removed 3 bases at V and 2 bases at J, leaving 5 bases unmatched. Per the germline V gene, CDR1 is DFQATT and CDR2 is SNEGSKA (reference sequence).

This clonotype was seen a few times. The CDR3 here is CATRRGAVNQPQHF. The CDR3 nucleotides are TGTGCCACCCGTCGAGGGGCGGTAAATCAGCCCCAGCATTTT. The rearrangement uses TRBV28 and TRBJ1-5; D is possibly TRBD1 (5 bases). The germline V gene has CDR1 MDHEN and CDR2 SYDVKM. The ends were cut back, 10 bases at V and 4 bases at J, with 17 bases in the middle. This CDR3 spans 14 amino acids.

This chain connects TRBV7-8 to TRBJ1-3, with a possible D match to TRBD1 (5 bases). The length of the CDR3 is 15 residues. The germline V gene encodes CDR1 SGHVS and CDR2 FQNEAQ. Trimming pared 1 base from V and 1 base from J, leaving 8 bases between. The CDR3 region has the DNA TGTGCCAGCAGCTTAGGACAGCCGTCTGGAAACACCATATATTTT. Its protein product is CASSLGQPSGNTIYF.

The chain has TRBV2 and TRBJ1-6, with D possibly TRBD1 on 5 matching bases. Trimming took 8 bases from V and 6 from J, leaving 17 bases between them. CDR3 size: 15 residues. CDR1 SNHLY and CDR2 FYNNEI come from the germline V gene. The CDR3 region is CASDAPGTGNSPLHF. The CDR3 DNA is TGTGCCAGCGACGCCCCCGGGACGGGTAATTCACCCCTCCACTTT.

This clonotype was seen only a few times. CDR3 coding DNA: TGTGCCAGCAGCCGCAGAGGCTATGGCTACACCTTC. Amino acid sequence: CASSRRGYGYTF. The J gene is TRBJ1-2, the V gene TRBV7-2; the D is unclear. This CDR3 contains 12 residues. The germline CDR1 and CDR2 sequences are SGHTA and FQGNSA. Trimming stripped 5 bases from V and 4 bases from J, with 8 bases between. The full variable domain, in which reference TRBV7-2 and TRBJ1-2 provide the parts outside the CDR3, is GAGVSQSPSNKVTEKGKDVELRCDPISGHTALYWYRQSLGQGLEFLIYFQGNSAPDKSGLPSDRFSAERTGGSVSTLTIQRTQQEDSAVYLCASSRRGYGYTFGSGTRLTVV.

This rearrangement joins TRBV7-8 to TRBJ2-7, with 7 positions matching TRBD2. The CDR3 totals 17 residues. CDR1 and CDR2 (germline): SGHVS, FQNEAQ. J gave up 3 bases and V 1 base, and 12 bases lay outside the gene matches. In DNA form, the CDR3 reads TGTGCCAGCAGCTTAGGTCTCCGGGACTACAAAGACTACGAGCAGTACTTC. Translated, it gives CASSLGLRDYKDYEQYF.

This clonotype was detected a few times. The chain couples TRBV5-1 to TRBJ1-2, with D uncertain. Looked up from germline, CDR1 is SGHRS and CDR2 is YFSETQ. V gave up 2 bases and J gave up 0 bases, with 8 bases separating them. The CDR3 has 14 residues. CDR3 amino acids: CASSFTSTNYGYTF. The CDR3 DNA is TGCGCCAGCAGCTTTACCAGTACTAACTATGGCTACACCTTC.